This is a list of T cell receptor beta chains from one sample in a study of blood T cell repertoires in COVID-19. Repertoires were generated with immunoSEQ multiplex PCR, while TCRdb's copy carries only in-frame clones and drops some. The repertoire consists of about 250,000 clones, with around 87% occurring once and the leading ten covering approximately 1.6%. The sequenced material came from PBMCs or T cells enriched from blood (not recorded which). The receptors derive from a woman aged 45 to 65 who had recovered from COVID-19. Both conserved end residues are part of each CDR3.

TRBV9	CASRSPGLVIDEQFF
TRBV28	CASSGQKTYEQYF
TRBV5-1	CASSLGIRGGKTNNEQFF
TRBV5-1	CASSQGTPLEQFF
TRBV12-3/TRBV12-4	CASSSSYYEQYF
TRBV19	CASSRDRGYYEQYF
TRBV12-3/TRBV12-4	CASTLGVIDTQYF
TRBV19	CASSTRQYYGYTF
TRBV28	CASSPTGASNQPQHF
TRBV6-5	CATRPRGETNEKLFF
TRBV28	CASSLPDRARETQYF
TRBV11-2	CASSVNRRTGFYGYTF
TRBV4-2	CASSQDPGLVIGYEQFF
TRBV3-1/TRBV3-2	CASSYQNYGQGAGELFF
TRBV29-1	CSVEFDNLRELFF
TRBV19	CASSTTPQETQYF
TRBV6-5	CASSDRKYEQYF
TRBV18	CATTERRGLAGSTDTQYF
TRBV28	CASSPGQGNQPQHF
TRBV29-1	CSAQGGSSYNEQFF
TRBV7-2	CASSSHGAISGANVLTF
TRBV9	CASALAGVTGELFF
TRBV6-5	CASSVGQGFYGYTF
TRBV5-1	CASRGRLAGTGETQYF
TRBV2	CARSRTGDGSPLHF
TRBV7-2	CASSNLGGPYGYTF
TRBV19	CASSLRTGGMDGNQPQHF
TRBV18	CASSIAGGDNEQFF
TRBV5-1	CASSLGVTSEVRSYEQYF
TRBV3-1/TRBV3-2	CASSAQDRDTEAFF
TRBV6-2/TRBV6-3	CASSRQGVSYEQYF
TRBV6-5	CASRPWDRGRNEQFF
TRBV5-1	CASSPPLSGANEQFF
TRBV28	CASRSVLSYGYTF